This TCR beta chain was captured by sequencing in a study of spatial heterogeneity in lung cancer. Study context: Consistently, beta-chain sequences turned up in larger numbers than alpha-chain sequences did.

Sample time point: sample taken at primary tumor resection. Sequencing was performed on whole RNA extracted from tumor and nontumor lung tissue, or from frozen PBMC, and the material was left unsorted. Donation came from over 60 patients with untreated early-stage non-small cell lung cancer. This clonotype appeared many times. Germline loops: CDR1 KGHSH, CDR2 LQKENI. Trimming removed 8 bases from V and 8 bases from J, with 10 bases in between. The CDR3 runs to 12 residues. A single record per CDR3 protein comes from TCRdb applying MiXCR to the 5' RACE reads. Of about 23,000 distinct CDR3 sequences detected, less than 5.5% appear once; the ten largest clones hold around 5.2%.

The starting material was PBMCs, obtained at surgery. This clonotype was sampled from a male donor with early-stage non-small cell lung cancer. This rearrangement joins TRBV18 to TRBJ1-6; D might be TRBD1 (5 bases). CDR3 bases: TGTGCCAGCGGGGTAGGGGATTCACCCCTCCACTTT. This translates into CASGVGDSPLHF.